This TCR beta chain was captured in a study of beta chain features in type 1 diabetes. Findings and caveats of the study: Researchers could not determine here whether HLA type influences TCRB rearrangement.

This clone has a handful of counts. Its antigen remains unknown. Naive, central memory, regulatory and stem cell-like memory cells within the CD4+ compartment were sorted using CD45RO/CCR7/CD25/CD127/CD95/CD27. Investigators reverse transcribed all isolated RNA, so they sequenced expressed TCRB transcripts. TCRdb's copy holds only in-frame clones and misses some; the assay was immunoSEQ multiplex PCR. The table lists around 190,000 clones, about 13% of them singletons. Germline values: CDR1 SEHNR, CDR2 FQNEAQ (reference sequence). The CDR3 runs 16 residues. Losses at the gene ends were 3 bases for V and 2 bases for J; bases not matched to a gene: 2.

This TCR was recovered from a woman aged 18-29 years in good health. The sample was central memory CD4+ T cells from blood. J is TRBJ2-3 and V is TRBV7-9, with 13 bases lining up with TRBD2. CDR3 nucleotide sequence: TGTGCCAGCAGCTTGGGACTAGCGGGGACCACAGATACGCAGTATTTT. It codes for CASSLGLAGTTDTQYF.